A selection of T cell receptor beta chains follows, all from one sample in a study of T cells of healthy individuals. In TCRdb, the 5' RACE reads were re-called with MiXCR into one record per CDR3 protein. The table records tens of thousands of distinct CDR3 sequences, around 15% of them present only once. These receptors were taken from a human donor in good health. The conserved cysteine and the conserved F or W are not part of the CDR3 here. Fields, in order: J gene, V gene, CDR3 protein.

j_gene: TRBJ1-6; v_gene: TRBV27; CDR3aa: ASSYRGNSPLH
j_gene: TRBJ2-1; v_gene: TRBV13; CDR3aa: ASSFQDEQF
j_gene: TRBJ2-2; v_gene: TRBV28; CDR3aa: ASSKRIRGTGELF
j_gene: TRBJ2-1; v_gene: TRBV2; CDR3aa: ASSELGVEVGF
j_gene: TRBJ2-4; v_gene: TRBV4-1; CDR3aa: ASSQIGVIQY
j_gene: TRBJ2-1; v_gene: TRBV25-1; CDR3aa: ASSATSPIVNEQF
j_gene: TRBJ2-2; v_gene: TRBV4-3; CDR3aa: ASKSNTGELF
j_gene: TRBJ2-1; v_gene: TRBV20-1; CDR3aa: SARNRGLAGGLSYNEQF
j_gene: TRBJ2-5; v_gene: TRBV4-1; CDR3aa: ASSQERGGIQETQY
j_gene: TRBJ1-5; v_gene: TRBV5-1; CDR3aa: ASSLGEFCWRQYYSNQPQH
j_gene: TRBJ1-1; v_gene: TRBV7-9; CDR3aa: ASRRTGDPTEAF
j_gene: TRBJ2-1; v_gene: TRBV6-5; CDR3aa: ASRREGGSSYNEQF
j_gene: TRBJ1-2; v_gene: TRBV10-3; CDR3aa: AIRQGGEGYT
j_gene: TRBJ1-4; v_gene: TRBV5-4; CDR3aa: ASSPRGREEKLF
j_gene: TRBJ2-1; v_gene: TRBV9; CDR3aa: ASSVGGTSLAGGIEQF
j_gene: TRBJ2-1; v_gene: TRBV19; CDR3aa: ASSRGHEQF
j_gene: TRBJ2-7; v_gene: TRBV6-5; CDR3aa: ASSYWPRDEQY
j_gene: TRBJ2-5; v_gene: TRBV11-2; CDR3aa: ASSLPGIETQY
j_gene: TRBJ2-7; v_gene: TRBV20-1; CDR3aa: SASVSSGGSHEQY
j_gene: TRBJ2-7; v_gene: TRBV20-1; CDR3aa: SAIIPGTSGVYEQY
j_gene: TRBJ2-1; v_gene: TRBV12-3/TRBV12-4; CDR3aa: ASSTSGGIRF
j_gene: TRBJ2-7; v_gene: TRBV10-3; CDR3aa: AISADSPEQY
j_gene: TRBJ1-1; v_gene: TRBV30; CDR3aa: AWSVGPNTEAF
j_gene: TRBJ2-7; v_gene: TRBV6-5; CDR3aa: ATSSGRITYEQY
j_gene: TRBJ2-1; v_gene: TRBV2; CDR3aa: ASGGRGSYNEQF
j_gene: TRBJ2-5; v_gene: TRBV5-1; CDR3aa: ASSFYQFVETQY
j_gene: TRBJ2-7; v_gene: TRBV20-1; CDR3aa: SARDVLGAGGSYEQY
j_gene: TRBJ1-3; v_gene: TRBV11-1; CDR3aa: ASSPPGGLSGNTIY
j_gene: TRBJ2-7; v_gene: TRBV7-2; CDR3aa: ASSFSTSGSYEQY
j_gene: TRBJ1-6; v_gene: TRBV10-3; CDR3aa: AISDGDRANTSPLH
j_gene: TRBJ1-2; v_gene: TRBV4-1; CDR3aa: ASSQGSAGAFGYT
j_gene: TRBJ1-1; v_gene: TRBV4-1; CDR3aa: ASSQEGQGMGLTEAF
j_gene: TRBJ2-1; v_gene: TRBV4-1; CDR3aa: ASSQEEVAGQF
j_gene: TRBJ2-1; v_gene: TRBV9; CDR3aa: ASSVSGNEQF
j_gene: TRBJ2-1; v_gene: TRBV20-1; CDR3aa: SAPSTSGRDNEQF
j_gene: TRBJ2-5; v_gene: TRBV30; CDR3aa: AWRGLGGVGETQY
j_gene: TRBJ2-3; v_gene: TRBV25-1; CDR3aa: ASRGPKRSGEYVVDTQY
j_gene: TRBJ2-7; v_gene: TRBV4-1; CDR3aa: ASSQPGTGYEQY
j_gene: TRBJ1-2; v_gene: TRBV6-6; CDR3aa: ASSYLEGYT
j_gene: TRBJ2-3; v_gene: TRBV20-1; CDR3aa: SAQGASTDTQY
j_gene: TRBJ2-7; v_gene: TRBV7-9; CDR3aa: ASSLEGQSEQY
j_gene: TRBJ2-3; v_gene: TRBV9; CDR3aa: ASSVVASGSADTQY
j_gene: TRBJ2-2; v_gene: TRBV30; CDR3aa: AWSEPYRGAGELF
j_gene: TRBJ1-1; v_gene: TRBV5-5; CDR3aa: ASSFRAGVPEAF
j_gene: TRBJ2-2; v_gene: TRBV4-3; CDR3aa: ASSPIRGAGELF
j_gene: TRBJ2-7; v_gene: TRBV16; CDR3aa: ASSQTGPYEQY
j_gene: TRBJ1-5; v_gene: TRBV7-6; CDR3aa: ASSLGDNQPQH
j_gene: TRBJ2-7; v_gene: TRBV7-2; CDR3aa: ASSLAGRTYEQY
j_gene: TRBJ2-3; v_gene: TRBV30; CDR3aa: ALEADTQY
j_gene: TRBJ1-6; v_gene: TRBV7-9; CDR3aa: ASSAPLGRNSPLH
j_gene: TRBJ1-4; v_gene: TRBV28; CDR3aa: ASSSPNGQFNEKLF
j_gene: TRBJ2-7; v_gene: TRBV27; CDR3aa: ASTSRTSGSIEQY